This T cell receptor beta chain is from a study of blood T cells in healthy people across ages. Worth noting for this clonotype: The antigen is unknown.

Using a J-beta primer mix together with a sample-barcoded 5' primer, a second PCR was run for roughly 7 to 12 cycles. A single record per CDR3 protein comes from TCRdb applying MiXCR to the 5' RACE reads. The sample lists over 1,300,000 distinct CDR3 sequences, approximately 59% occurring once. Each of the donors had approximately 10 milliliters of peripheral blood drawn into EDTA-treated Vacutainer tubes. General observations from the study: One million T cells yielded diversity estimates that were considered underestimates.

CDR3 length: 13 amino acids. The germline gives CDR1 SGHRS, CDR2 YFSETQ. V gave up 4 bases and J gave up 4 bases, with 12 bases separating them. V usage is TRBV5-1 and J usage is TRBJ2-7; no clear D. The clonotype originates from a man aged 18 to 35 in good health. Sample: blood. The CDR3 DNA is TGCGCCAGCAGCACCGGGCCTTATTACGAGCAGTACTTC. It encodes CASSTGPYYEQYF.